The T cell receptor (beta chain) under discussion was sequenced for a study of blood T cell repertoires in COVID-19. Overall study context: Italy, Spain and the United States were the sources of the convalescent and acute COVID-19 samples. In each case, the material was cDNA or gDNA derived from T cells, B-cell-depleted T cells, or PBMCs.

Germline V gene sequence: CDR1 WNHNN, CDR2 SYGVQD (reference sequence). CDR3 length: 16 residues. Original processing notes: Amplification with reference gene primers provided the estimates of nucleated cell counts. Produced via immunoSEQ multiplex PCR; TCRdb's table is partial and in-frame only. V, J and clone size derive from that table, while D and trimming were established from the DNA sequence. The table shows about 190,000 clones, with approximately 79% occurring only once. This rearrangement joins TRBV10-1 to TRBJ2-2, with 11 bases matching TRBD2. This receptor was obtained from a woman between 65 and 79 years old with acute or convalescent COVID-19. What was sequenced was peripheral blood. The CDR3 sequence: CATRGSSGRNTGELFF. For the CDR3, the DNA is TGCGCGACCAGAGGTTCTAGCGGGAGGAATACCGGGGAGCTGTTTTTT.